The 2 T cell receptor beta chains given below trace back to one sample, sequenced in a study of cytomegalovirus exposure and HLA in healthy donors. It was with 60 Vbeta and 13 Jbeta primers that the PCR ran. The repertoire was sequenced with immunoSEQ multiplex PCR; TCRdb's copy has only in-frame clones and lacks some. This table has hundreds of thousands of clones, approximately 80% appearing once. The sample comprised PBMCs. These receptors were taken from a boy aged 2 to 10 in good health and CMV-seronegative.

The chain combines TRBV5-6 with TRBJ2-5, with D hard to call. Trimming took off 3 bases at V and 2 bases at J, with 2 bases between the two ends. Germline V gives CDR1 SGHDT, CDR2 YYEEEE. The CDR3 loop spans 11 amino acids. Here the CDR3 DNA reads TGTGCCAGCAGCTCTCAAGAGACCCAGTACTTC. This gives the protein CASSSQETQYF.

A few counts support this clone. The gene calls are TRBV27 and TRBJ1-4; D uncertain. Trimming removed 6 bases from V and 7 bases from J, with 6 bases in between. Per germline, CDR1 MNHEY and CDR2 SMNVEV (reference sequence). The CDR3 is 11 residues long. The CDR3 is CASSPFEKLFF. CDR3 nucleotide sequence: TGTGCCAGCAGCCCATTTGAAAAACTGTTTTTT.